Following are 5 T cell receptor beta chains from one sample sequenced in a study of cytomegalovirus exposure and HLA in healthy donors. PCR involved 60 Vbeta and 13 Jbeta primers. The protocol was immunoSEQ multiplex PCR, while the TCRdb copy is restricted to in-frame clones and leaves out a portion. Its listing shows tens of thousands of clones. Material: PBMCs. These receptors were collected from an older woman in good health and CMV-seropositive.

On this clone itself: Within the sample, other DNA sequences also encode this same CDR3. This rearrangement joins TRBV4-3 to TRBJ2-5; possible D gene TRBD2, 6 bases. Trimming pared 4 bases from V and 1 base from J, leaving 10 bases between. Germline CDR1 and CDR2: LGHNA and YSLEER. The CDR3 is 14 amino acids. The CDR3 nucleotides read TGCGCCAGCAGCCCAACCGGGGGCCAAGAGACCCAGTACTTC. It codes for CASSPTGGQETQYF.

The chain has TRBV6-5 and TRBJ2-5; 15 bases match TRBD2. The ends lost 6 bases at V and 9 bases at J; junction bases unmatched: 8. Germline assignment: CDR1 MNHEY and CDR2 SVGAGI. The CDR3 is 15 residues long. This CDR3 is CASSRTSGGVASQYF. The CDR3, as DNA: TGTGCCAGCAGCCGGACTAGCGGGGGGGTCGCATCCCAGTACTTC.

V and J are TRBV15 and TRBJ1-5; 7 bases match TRBD1. The CDR3 is made up of 20 amino acids. The trim removed 3 bases at V and 0 bases at J, leaving 17 bases unmatched. The germline CDR1 and CDR2 sequences are LNHNV and YYDKDF (reference sequence). The CDR3 is CATSSHTKTGPPYSNQPQHF. CDR3 nucleotides: TGTGCCACCAGCAGCCATACAAAGACAGGGCCCCCTTATAGCAATCAGCCCCAGCATTTT.

J is TRBJ1-5 and V is TRBV19; perhaps TRBD1 as D (6 bases). V lost 11 bases, J lost 3 bases, and 11 bases lay in between. CDR3 length: 12 residues. CDR1 LNHDA and CDR2 SQIVND come from the germline V gene (reference sequence). The chain's CDR3 is CASRDTNQPQHF. The CDR3 region has the DNA TGTGCCTCCCGGGACACCAATCAGCCCCAGCATTTT.

On this clone: An end of the junction does not agree with germline; a read error may underlie this. The chain joins TRBV9 to TRBJ2-3, with 8 nucleotides matching TRBD2. The germline V gene has CDR1 SGDLS and CDR2 YYNGEE. The CDR3 has 15 amino acids. CDR3: CASSGRGAGTDKQYF. As DNA, the CDR3 is TGTGCCAGCAGCGGGCGGGGGGCCGGCACAGATAAGCAGTATTTT.